The next 27 T cell receptor beta chains were all read from a single sample in a study of shared clonotypes between healthy human individuals. The data were produced by immunoSEQ multiplex PCR, yet TCRdb's version contains in-frame clones alone and is incomplete. The top ten hold about 0.32% of the sample, which has about 380,000 clones, about 96% seen once. Sequencing input: memory CD8+ T cells sorted from blood. As to subset: CD45RO+ cells pooled with CCR7-negative TemRA cells. Receptors were obtained from a man aged 25 to 45 in good health.

This chain joins TRBV6-4 and TRBJ2-1, with 12 bases matching TRBD2. Losses at the gene ends were 5 bases for V and 4 bases for J; bases not matched to a gene: 3. CDR1 is MRHNA and CDR2 is SNTAGT in the germline V gene. This CDR3 contains 15 residues. CDR3 sequence (DNA): TGTGCCAGCAGTCTAGCGGGAGGGTTATACAATGAGCAGTTCTTC. It yields the protein CASSLAGGLYNEQFF.

The gene calls are TRBV19 and TRBJ2-1, with 15 bases aligning to TRBD2. CDR1 LNHDA and CDR2 SQIVND come from the germline V gene (reference sequence). Unmatched junction bases numbered 3, after V lost 5 bases and J lost 1 base. The CDR3 sequence is 17 residues long. The CDR3 nucleotides read TGTGCCAGTAGTCCGGGACTAGCGGGGGGATCCTACAATGAGCAGTTCTTC. As protein: CASSPGLAGGSYNEQFF.

The chain is built from TRBV5-5 and TRBJ2-7; D is unclear. The CDR3 length is 15 residues. Germline values: CDR1 SGHKS, CDR2 YYEKEE (reference sequence). Trimming removed 1 base from V and 5 bases from J, with 16 bases in between. CDR3: CASSLILPKTNEQYF. Here the CDR3 DNA reads TGTGCCAGCAGCTTGATTTTGCCCAAGACCAACGAGCAGTACTTC.

The chain recombines TRBV11-2 with TRBJ2-1, with D unresolved. The CDR3 sequence is 16 residues long. The germline gives CDR1 SGHAT, CDR2 FQNNGV. Trimming pared 2 bases from V and 0 bases from J, leaving 11 bases between. CDR3 region: CASSLPLSGSYNEQFF. The CDR3 DNA is TGTGCCAGCAGCTTACCCCTTTCCGGCTCCTACAATGAGCAGTTCTTC.

This sequence joins TRBV5-1 and TRBJ2-5; D not resolved. Trimming shortened V by 0 bases and J by 2 bases, and 8 bases separated the two germline ends. CDR3 length: 14 amino acids. Germline values: CDR1 SGHRS, CDR2 YFSETQ. The CDR3 DNA reads TGCGCCAGCAGCTTGGCCCAGCTTCAAGAGACCCAGTACTTC. Protein: CASSLAQLQETQYF. The complete variable domain, with remaining parts taken from reference TRBV5-1 and TRBJ2-5, reads KAGVTQTPRYLIKTRGQQVTLSCSPISGHRSVSWYQQTPGQGLQFLFEYFSETQRNKGNFPGRFSGRQFSNSRSEMNVSTLELGDSALYLCASSLAQLQETQYFGPGTRLLVL.

This chain joins TRBV19 and TRBJ2-3; 14 bases align to TRBD2. The trim removed 3 bases at V and 4 bases at J, leaving 3 bases unmatched. The CDR3 has 16 residues. Germline loops: CDR1 LNHDA, CDR2 SQIVND (reference sequence). DNA for the CDR3: TGTGCCAGTAGTATGGAGGGACTAGCGGGAGCAGATACGCAGTATTTT. Encoded protein: CASSMEGLAGADTQYF.

V usage is TRBV6-1 and J usage is TRBJ2-7; 11 nucleotides match TRBD2. Trimming removed 3 bases from V and 2 bases from J; junction bases left unmatched: 6. Germline lookup yields CDR1 MNHNS and CDR2 SASEGT. There are 16 residues in the CDR3. The CDR3 loop reads CASSDILAGAPYEQYF. For the CDR3, the DNA is TGTGCCAGCAGTGATATACTAGCGGGGGCCCCCTACGAGCAGTACTTC.

The chain couples TRBV6-6 to TRBJ1-3, with 8 bases aligning to TRBD1. Losses at the gene ends were 6 bases for V and 4 bases for J; bases not matched to a gene: 5. The CDR3 covers 14 residues. The germline CDR1 and CDR2 sequences are MNHNY and SVGAGI (reference sequence). The DNA for the CDR3 is TGTGCCAGCAGCTTCAGGGGGCAAGGAAACACCATATATTTT. Its translation is CASSFRGQGNTIYF.

The chain has TRBV7-9 and TRBJ2-5; no clear D. The J call may not be correct, given that the DNA end is closer to TRBJ2-7. Germline V gives CDR1 SEHNR, CDR2 FQNEAQ (reference sequence). The CDR3 has 16 amino acids. The CDR3 DNA reads as TGTGCCAGCAGCTTAGTGTTCGGAAGGGTCTCCTACGAGCAGTACTTC. It encodes CASSLVFGRVSYEQYF.

This chain links TRBV7-9 with TRBJ2-5; 13 nucleotides line up with TRBD2. J lost 3 bases, V lost 7 bases, and 2 bases had no gene match. Germline lookup yields CDR1 SEHNR and CDR2 FQNEAQ (reference sequence). The length of the CDR3 is 14 residues. CDR3 amino acids: CASTGLAGEETQYF. In nucleotides, the CDR3 is TGTGCCAGCACTGGACTAGCGGGAGAAGAGACCCAGTACTTC.

This rearrangement joins TRBV5-4 to TRBJ2-3; 8 nucleotides agree with TRBD2. Trimming cost V 3 bases and J 3 bases; bases outside gene matches: 9. The CDR3 contains 16 residues. Looked up from germline, CDR1 is SGHNT and CDR2 is YYREEE (reference sequence). CDR3 nucleotides: TGTGCCAGCAGCTCCTTCAGCGGGAGTGAGACAGATACGCAGTATTTT. It codes for CASSSFSGSETDTQYF.

The chain couples TRBV15 to TRBJ2-7, with 8 bases aligning to TRBD1. The germline CDR1 and CDR2 sequences are LNHNV and YYDKDF (reference sequence). The CDR3 covers 14 residues. V shed 3 bases and J 3 bases; nucleotides not matched to a gene: 4. The CDR3 loop is CATSRGDRHYEQYF. The CDR3 DNA is TGTGCCACCAGCAGGGGGGACAGGCACTACGAGCAGTACTTC.

The CDR3 here is CASSAMTSGNTGELFF. The CDR3 DNA reads as TGTGCCAGCAGCGCTATGACTAGCGGGAACACCGGGGAGCTGTTTTTT. The V gene is TRBV5-6, the J gene TRBJ2-2; 9 bases match TRBD2. After removal of 4 bases from V and 1 base from J, the junction contained 5 bases not matched to a gene. This CDR3 contains 16 residues. CDR1 and CDR2 (germline): SGHDT, YYEEEE.

V usage is TRBV28 and J usage is TRBJ2-7; perhaps D is TRBD1 or TRBD2 (5 bases each). This CDR3 contains 15 residues. The germline gives CDR1 MDHEN, CDR2 SYDVKM. The V end was cut by 5 bases, the J end by 0 bases, with 14 bases between. The CDR3 coding sequence is TGTGCCAGCAGTCGAAGGGGAGTTAACTCCTACGAGCAGTACTTC. Translation: CASSRRGVNSYEQYF.

J is TRBJ1-5 and V is TRBV19; 9 positions match TRBD1. Trimming at V came to 6 bases and at J to 4 bases, leaving 10 bases not matched to a gene. The CDR3 runs to 16 residues. The germline V gene encodes CDR1 LNHDA and CDR2 SQIVND (reference sequence). The CDR3 reads CASSPKGTGINQPQHF. As DNA, the CDR3 is TGTGCCAGTAGCCCGAAGGGGACAGGGATTAATCAGCCCCAGCATTTT. Together with reference TRBV19 and TRBJ1-5, the CDR3 gives the full variable domain: DGGITQSPKYLFRKEGQNVTLSCEQNLNHDAMYWYRQDPGQGLRLIYYSQIVNDFQKGDIAEGYSVSREKKESFPLTVTSAQKNPTAFYLCASSPKGTGINQPQHFGDGTRLSIL.

The V call is TRBV7-2, the J call TRBJ2-7; no definite D call. Germline V gene data show CDR1 as SGHTA and CDR2 as FQGNSA. The V gene lost 5 bases and the J gene lost 1 base, with 12 bases spanning the gap. The CDR3 runs to 14 residues. For the CDR3, the DNA is TGTGCCAGCAGCCAACGGACCCTGTCCTACGAGCAGTACTTC. Translation: CASSQRTLSYEQYF.

This chain uses TRBV11-2 with TRBJ2-1; D is ambiguous. The CDR3 spans 14 residues. CDR1 and CDR2 from the germline V gene are SGHAT and FQNNGV. The germline V and J ends were trimmed by 1 base and 8 bases, with 12 bases remaining between them. The CDR3 region is CASSLGSSIHEQFF. The DNA for the CDR3 is TGTGCCAGCAGCTTAGGTAGTAGTATCCATGAGCAGTTCTTC.

The rearrangement links TRBV19 to TRBJ1-4; 7 bases agree with TRBD1. J was trimmed by 8 bases and V by 5 bases; bases with no gene match: 8. The V gene's germline CDR1 is LNHDA and CDR2 SQIVND (reference sequence). The CDR3 is 14 residues long. The CDR3 region is CASSGRDRGEKLFF. The CDR3 DNA follows: TGTGCCAGTAGTGGACGGGACAGAGGGGAAAAACTGTTTTTT. Filled out from reference TRBV19 and TRBJ1-4, the complete variable domain reads DGGITQSPKYLFRKEGQNVTLSCEQNLNHDAMYWYRQDPGQGLRLIYYSQIVNDFQKGDIAEGYSVSREKKESFPLTVTSAQKNPTAFYLCASSGRDRGEKLFFGSGTQLSVL.

This clone was seen just once. This chain uses TRBV23-1 with TRBJ1-3; D unresolved. TRBV23-1 is filed as an ORF, its function uncertain. Trimming shortened V by 2 bases and J by 8 bases, and 7 bases separated the two germline ends. The CDR3 has 12 amino acids. CDR3: CASSQSRYTIYF. The CDR3 DNA is TGCGCCAGCAGTCAAAGCCGCTACACCATATATTTT.

The V gene is TRBV6-5, the J gene TRBJ1-2, with 7 nucleotides matching TRBD1. This CDR3 has 13 amino acids. Germline V gives CDR1 MNHEY, CDR2 SVGAGI. V was pared by 6 bases and J by 4 bases, with 5 bases of the junction left unmatched. CDR3 coding DNA: TGTGCCAGCAGCCAACAGGGGAGCTATGGCTACACCTTC. Its protein is CASSQQGSYGYTF.

The chain links TRBV6-5 to TRBJ2-7, with 8 bases lining up with TRBD1. The CDR3 totals 14 residues. Germline CDR1 is MNHEY and CDR2 is SVGAGI. Germline trimming cut 5 bases from V and 3 bases from J; bases unmatched to any gene: 6. This CDR3 reads CASSPQGAGYEQYF. The CDR3 nucleotides are TGTGCCAGCAGTCCCCAGGGGGCGGGCTACGAGCAGTACTTC.

The chain recombines TRBV2 with TRBJ2-3, with a possible D match to TRBD1 (6 bases). Trimming cost V 6 bases and J 1 base, with 14 bases left between them. The CDR3 runs 15 residues. Germline V lookup: CDR1 SNHLY, CDR2 FYNNEI. As DNA, the CDR3 is TGTGCCAGCAGCCTTAGGTCAGGGGGCACAGATACGCAGTATTTT. This codes for CASSLRSGGTDTQYF.

This clone appeared once. The chain recombines TRBV5-1 with TRBJ2-6; D may be TRBD1 (5 bases). V was clipped by 0 bases and J by 2 bases, with 6 bases between them. There are 15 residues in the CDR3. The V gene's germline CDR1 is SGHRS and CDR2 YFSETQ. CDR3 nucleotides: TGCGCCAGCAGCTTGGACAGGCCTGGGGCCAACGTCCTGACTTTC. Its translation: CASSLDRPGANVLTF.

The V and J genes are TRBV9 and TRBJ2-7, with 7 nucleotides matching TRBD2. The CDR3 length is 16 residues. V shed 0 bases, J shed 0 bases, and the junction held 6 bases outside the gene matches. CDR1 is SGDLS, CDR2 YYNGEE, per germline. CDR3 region: CASSVGASGGSYEQYF. CDR3 sequence (DNA): TGTGCCAGCAGCGTAGGGGCTAGCGGAGGCTCCTACGAGCAGTACTTC. The full variable domain, completed using reference TRBV9 and TRBJ2-7, is DSGVTQTPKHLITATGQRVTLRCSPRSGDLSVYWYQQSLDQGLQFLIQYYNGEERAKGNILERFSAQQFPDLHSELNLSSLELGDSALYFCASSVGASGGSYEQYFGPGTRLTVT.

The chain joins TRBV20-1 to TRBJ1-3; TRBD1 matches at 7 bases. There are 11 residues in the CDR3. Germline CDR1 DFQATT, CDR2 SNEGSKA (reference sequence). J was trimmed by 8 bases and V by 7 bases; bases with no gene match: 5. CDR3 in amino acids: CSVQGVDTIYF. In DNA form, the CDR3 reads TGCAGTGTGCAGGGGGTTGACACCATATATTTT.

The rearrangement uses TRBV6-5 and TRBJ2-3, with D unresolved. CDR1 and CDR2 from the germline V gene are MNHEY and SVGAGI. Trimming took 0 bases from V and 2 from J, leaving 6 bases between them. There are 14 residues in the CDR3. The CDR3 region is CASSYSRATDTQYF. CDR3 DNA: TGTGCCAGCAGTTACTCTAGGGCCACAGATACGCAGTATTTT.

The V gene is TRBV5-6, the J gene TRBJ2-3; weak D call: TRBD1 (6 bases). Germline V gene sequence: CDR1 SGHDT, CDR2 YYEEEE. The CDR3 spans 14 residues. The germline V and J ends were trimmed by 3 bases and 4 bases, with 12 bases remaining between them. CDR3 bases: TGTGCCAGCAGCTCAACAGGGTACGCAGATACGCAGTATTTT. Its translation: CASSSTGYADTQYF.